This passage covers 24 T cell receptor beta chains from one sample sequenced in a study of CD8+CD57+ T cells in acquired aplastic anemia. For CDR3 and TCR beta VDJ profiling, genomic DNA was the template used. In TCRdb, the reads were re-called with MiXCR into one record per CDR3 protein. The repertoire holds about 130,000 distinct CDR3 sequences, with about 48% as singletons. The sequenced sample was sorted CD4+, CD8+, or CD8+CD57+ T cells (not recorded which) from PBMCs. Receptor source: a human donor in good health, serving as a control.

The chain joins TRBV11-2 to TRBJ2-7, with TRBD1 as a possible D gene (6 bases). Germline V CDR1 and CDR2: SGHAT, FQNNGV. Between the trimmed V and J ends, which lost 5 bases and 2 bases, there was a span of 22 bases. This CDR3 is built from 17 residues. The CDR3 DNA follows: TGTGCCAGCAGCCCCCGAGGACTGGTGGGGGCCCCCTACGAGCAGTACTTC. Amino acid sequence: CASSPRGLVGAPYEQYF.

Many counts were recorded for this clonotype. V gene TRBV5-1 combines with J gene TRBJ1-1; D is perhaps TRBD1 (5 bases). This CDR3 region has 15 residues. Trimming stripped 0 bases from V and 0 bases from J, with 9 bases between. Germline loops: CDR1 SGHRS, CDR2 YFSETQ. CDR3 sequence reads: CASSLVEGLNTEAFF. DNA for the CDR3: TGCGCCAGCAGCTTGGTTGAGGGGCTGAACACTGAAGCTTTCTTT.

This clonotype was seen repeatedly, ten times or more. J is TRBJ1-2 and V is TRBV19; TRBD1 aligns across 7 bases. The CDR3 is made up of 14 amino acids. The germline gives CDR1 LNHDA, CDR2 SQIVND (reference sequence). The J segment lost 4 bases and the V segment lost 6 bases, leaving 8 bases of the junction unmatched. CDR3 sequence reads: CASRNRQGIYGYTF. Written as DNA, the CDR3 is TGTGCCAGTAGGAACCGACAGGGTATCTATGGCTACACCTTC.

This clonotype was recorded a few times. V gene TRBV29-1 combines with J gene TRBJ1-6; D may be TRBD1 (5 bases). Deletions cut 5 bases from V and 6 bases from J, with 14 bases between. Looked up from germline, CDR1 is SQVTM and CDR2 is ANQGSEA. CDR3 length: 14 amino acids. The CDR3 DNA is TGCAGCGTTACTACGGGGCCAGTTAATTCACCCCTCCACTTT. Translation gives CSVTTGPVNSPLHF. Supplemented by reference TRBV29-1 and TRBJ1-6, the full variable domain reads SAVISQKPSRDICQRGTSLTIQCQVDSQVTMMFWYRQQPGQSLTLIATANQGSEATYESGFVIDKFPISRPNLTFSTLTVSNMSPEDSSIYLCSVTTGPVNSPLHFGNGTRLTVT.

This chain's CDR3 is CASSREFEAFF. The CDR3 DNA follows: TGTGCCAGCAGCCGGGAATTTGAGGCTTTCTTT. V and J are TRBV7-9 and TRBJ1-1; D ambiguous. With 5 bases removed from V and 11 bases from J, the gap between germline ends came to 12 bases. There are 11 residues in the CDR3. Per the germline V gene, CDR1 is SEHNR and CDR2 is FQNEAQ (reference sequence).

This clonotype was observed many times. The chain links TRBV7-2 to TRBJ1-2; D call uncertain. The CDR3 is 15 amino acids. Deletions cut 6 bases from V and 3 bases from J, with 17 bases between. From germline, CDR1 is SGHTA and CDR2 FQGNSA. Here the CDR3 DNA reads TGTGCCAGCAGTTCTGCCCCCCGGGCAGACTATGGCTACACCTTC. Its protein product is CASSSAPRADYGYTF.

This chain links TRBV24-1 with TRBJ2-1, with D perhaps matching TRBD2 (5 bases). The CDR3 is 14 residues long. Trimming cost V 4 bases and J 4 bases, with 10 bases left between them. CDR1 and CDR2 from the germline V gene are KGHDR and SFDVKD. Here the CDR3 reads CATSDTRDYNEQFF. The CDR3 DNA sequence: TGTGCCACCAGTGACACTAGGGATTACAATGAGCAGTTCTTC.

Many counts were recorded for this clonotype. This chain uses TRBV20-1 with TRBJ2-7; no clear D. The CDR3 covers 14 residues. Germline V CDR1 and CDR2: DFQATT, SNEGSKA (reference sequence). V was pared by 1 base and J by 4 bases, with 14 bases between. The CDR3 region is CSARGPLSSYEQYF. As DNA, the CDR3 is TGCAGTGCTAGAGGTCCCCTCAGTAGTTACGAGCAGTACTTC.

This clonotype was seen many times. The chain carries TRBV4-1 and TRBJ1-6, with D perhaps matching TRBD1 (6 bases). The CDR3 loop spans 18 amino acids. Per germline, CDR1 MGHRA and CDR2 YSYEKL. Between the trimmed V and J ends, which lost 1 base and 0 bases, there was a span of 13 bases. The CDR3 coding sequence is TGCGCCAGCAGCCAAGTGTCTGGGGGGGCCTCCTATAATTCACCCCTCCACTTT. The encoded protein is CASSQVSGGASYNSPLHF.

This clonotype was seen once. The V gene is TRBV29-1, the J gene TRBJ2-3, with 8 bases that match TRBD1. V trimming: 6 bases; J trimming: 3 bases; junction bases outside the gene matches: 5. The length of the CDR3 is 13 residues. Germline-derived CDR1 and CDR2 are SQVTM and ANQGSEA. The CDR3 here is CSVEGTGTDTQYF. The CDR3 coding sequence is TGCAGCGTGGAGGGGACAGGAACAGATACGCAGTATTTT.

Only one count was recorded for this clonotype. This chain connects TRBV29-1 to TRBJ1-1; D is ambiguous. Germline loops: CDR1 SQVTM, CDR2 ANQGSEA. V gave up 1 base and J gave up 9 bases, with 9 bases separating them. The CDR3 totals 11 residues. The CDR3 DNA reads as TGCAGCGTTGAAGGTAGGCAGCAAGCTTTCTTT. This translates into CSVEGRQQAFF.

Many counts were recorded for this clonotype. The chain is built from TRBV12-5 and TRBJ2-7; TRBD2 agrees at 7 bases. J gave up 6 bases and V 1 base, and 12 bases lay outside the gene matches. CDR3 length: 16 residues. The germline gives CDR1 LGHNT, CDR2 FRNRAP. The CDR3 nucleotides are TGTGCTAGTGGTTTGGCCTCCGGGACTACCTCAACCGAGCAGTACTTC. It encodes CASGLASGTTSTEQYF. The full variable domain, its missing parts supplied by reference TRBV12-5 and TRBJ2-7, is DARVTQTPRHKVTEMGQEVTMRCQPILGHNTVFWYRQTMMQGLELLAYFRNRAPLDDSGMPKDRFSAEMPDATLATLKIQPSEPRDSAVYFCASGLASGTTSTEQYFGPGTRLTVT.

A word on this clonotype: One junction end disagrees with the germline gene, perhaps due to a read error. V is TRBV7-3 and J is TRBJ2-5; possible D gene TRBD2, 5 bases. This CDR3 is built from 14 residues. Germline V gives CDR1 SGHTA, CDR2 FQGTGA. In nucleotides, the CDR3 is TGTGCCAGCAGCTTTTTTGGAGCGGTCGAGATCCAGTACTTC. Residues: CASSFFGAVEIQYF.

In its sample, this clonotype was seen many times. This chain links TRBV5-1 with TRBJ2-1; a weak D match, TRBD2 (6 bases). From germline, CDR1 is SGHRS and CDR2 YFSETQ. This CDR3 is 16 amino acids long. With 1 base removed from V and 6 bases from J, the gap between germline ends came to 17 bases. Here the CDR3 reads CASSLSGAGIVNEQFF. The CDR3 DNA reads as TGCGCCAGCAGCTTGTCCGGGGCGGGAATCGTCAATGAGCAGTTCTTC.

Ten or more counts support this clonotype. The gene calls are TRBV20-1 and TRBJ2-5; 11 positions match TRBD2. Per germline, CDR1 DFQATT and CDR2 SNEGSKA (reference sequence). This CDR3 has 13 residues. The V segment lost 6 bases and the J segment 2 bases; nucleotides outside the gene matches: 2. The CDR3 loop reads CSALAGGQETQYF. The CDR3 DNA is TGCAGTGCCTTAGCGGGGGGGCAAGAGACCCAGTACTTC.

Note on this clonotype: Relative to the germline gene, one junction end is altered; a read error may explain this. This sequence joins TRBV11-1 and TRBJ2-5; 16 bases map to TRBD2. Germline V gene lookup returns CDR1 SGHAT and CDR2 FQDESV (reference sequence). The CDR3 has 17 residues. CDR3 in amino acids: CASRLAGLAGGQETQYF. The CDR3 DNA is TGTGCCAGCAGGTTAGCGGGACTAGCGGGGGGGCAAGAGACCCAGTACTTC.

This sequence joins TRBV29-1 and TRBJ2-3; TRBD2 is a possible D gene (5 bases). Per the germline V gene, CDR1 is SQVTM and CDR2 is ANQGSEA. Trimming left V 6 bases short and J 0 bases short, with 10 bases between. This CDR3 region has 13 residues. CDR3 sequence: CSVRRGSTDTQYF. The CDR3 DNA reads as TGCAGCGTACGACGGGGTAGCACAGATACGCAGTATTTT.

The chain is built from TRBV2 and TRBJ1-6, with 9 bases identical to TRBD1. Unmatched junction bases numbered 1, after V lost 4 bases and J lost 3 bases. The CDR3 covers 15 residues. The germline V gene encodes CDR1 SNHLY and CDR2 FYNNEI. The CDR3 loop reads CASSGQGGYNSPLHF. The CDR3 DNA sequence: TGTGCCAGCAGTGGACAGGGGGGCTATAATTCACCCCTCCACTTT. Full variable domain (outside the CDR3, taken from reference TRBV2 and TRBJ1-6): EPEVTQTPSHQVTQMGQEVILRCVPISNHLYFYWYRQILGQKVEFLVSFYNNEISEKSEIFDDQFSVERPDGSNFTLKIRSTKLEDSAMYFCASSGQGGYNSPLHFGNGTRLTVT.

Only one count was recorded for this clonotype. This sequence joins TRBV2 and TRBJ1-1; D is unresolved. The CDR3 is made up of 15 amino acids. Germline V lookup: CDR1 SNHLY, CDR2 FYNNEI. V shed 0 bases and J shed 3 bases, with 11 bases lying between them. Here the CDR3 DNA reads TGTGCCAGCAGTGAAGCGGCAGGACCGGACACTGAAGCTTTCTTT. Translated: CASSEAAGPDTEAFF.

This clonotype has a count of ten or more. The chain recombines TRBV6-5 with TRBJ1-1; D possibly corresponds to TRBD1 (6 bases). CDR3 length equals 15 residues. Germline V gene data show CDR1 as MNHEY and CDR2 as SVGAGI. V was pared by 4 bases and J by 5 bases, with 17 bases between. CDR3 residues: CASSFGGASRTEAFF. The CDR3 DNA reads TGTGCCAGCAGTTTCGGGGGGGCGTCGAGGACTGAAGCTTTCTTT.

This clonotype came up many times. The chain is built from TRBV5-4 and TRBJ2-7; possibly TRBD2 for D (6 bases). This CDR3 has 14 residues. From germline, CDR1 is SGHNT and CDR2 YYREEE (reference sequence). V lost 3 bases, J lost 4 bases, and 14 bases lay in between. The CDR3: CASSSGTPGYEQYF. The CDR3, as DNA: TGTGCCAGCAGCTCCGGGACTCCAGGATACGAGCAGTACTTC.

The chain has TRBV7-9 and TRBJ2-5; TRBD2 agrees at 12 bases. V shed 6 bases, J shed 5 bases, and the junction held 4 bases outside the gene matches. CDR3 length: 14 residues. Germline values: CDR1 SEHNR, CDR2 FQNEAQ (reference sequence). CDR3 amino acids: CASSWTSGVETQYF. DNA for the CDR3: TGTGCCAGCAGTTGGACTAGCGGGGTCGAGACCCAGTACTTC.

V is TRBV7-9 and J is TRBJ2-7, with D possibly matching TRBD1 (6 bases). Germline V gene lookup returns CDR1 SEHNR and CDR2 FQNEAQ (reference sequence). The CDR3 is 12 residues long. V lost 6 bases to trimming and J lost 6 bases, with 12 bases between them. CDR3 sequence reads: CASRGHRVEQYF. CDR3 DNA: TGTGCCAGCAGAGGACACAGGGTCGAGCAGTACTTC.

The chain combines TRBV24-1 with TRBJ2-7; D is perhaps TRBD2 (6 bases). Trimming shortened V by 4 bases and J by 6 bases, and 12 bases separated the two germline ends. Germline V lookup: CDR1 KGHDR, CDR2 SFDVKD. The CDR3 is 13 residues long. The CDR3 region is CATSDAGRGEQYF. CDR3 nucleotide sequence: TGTGCCACCAGTGACGCGGGACGGGGCGAGCAGTACTTC.